This entry describes one T cell receptor (beta chain). The specificity of this receptor is unknown. Per-nucleotide qualities are absent, and no much larger clonotype sits a single base away. TCRbeta CDR3 regions were amplified from genomic DNA by means of the immunoSEQ Assay, a bias-controlled multiplex PCR. Per the authors' processing: Nucleated cell counts per sample were estimated from amplification of reference gene primers within the assay. Sequence reads were collapsed and filtered to measure the absolute abundance of every unique TCRbeta CDR3 rearrangement. For each sample, productive Simpson clonality was calculated as the square root of Simpson's diversity index across productive rearrangements. The clones in this table, taken by TCRdb from immuneACCESS, are in-frame only. Not every clone is retained; where verified, under half of the shortfall comes from an unresolved V gene, and the cause of the rest is unknown. V and J calls and clone size are given by that table; D and trimming were obtained from the DNA. The sample yields about 350,000 clones; about 90% were counted once. The ten most abundant clones make up 1% of the sample.

At the junction V is shortened by 3 bases and J by 0 bases; bases outside the gene matches: 2. The CDR3 runs 15 amino acids, cysteine and phenylalanine included. The read is trimmed to its CDR3 DNA, 45 bases read in frame from base 1. The CDR1 and CDR2 encoded by the germline V gene are MNHEY and SVGAGI. The record originates from a study of blood T cell repertoires in COVID-19 (dated by TCRdb to the early 2020s). Regarding the study in general: Samples from collaborators originated in the United States, Italy and Spain and spanned both the acute and convalescent phases of COVID-19. The prospective study material was composed of cDNA or gDNA derived from T cells, B-cell-depleted T cells, or PBMCs. Subjects who had been exposed to COVID-19, were actively infected with it, or had recovered from it provided the deeply sampled blood TCRbeta repertoires that made up the dataset. A freely available public database, intended as a resource for researchers studying the immune response to SARS-CoV-2, is where the repertoires were released. The samples were drawn from two sources: the first 160 participants of the ongoing ImmuneRACE study, and over 1,000 subjects contributed by 6 global collaborators. A de-identified subject ID, COVID-19 status, age in years and sex were almost always included in the sample metadata. HLA class I and class II types, where available, came from metadata supplied by the sample provider rather than from assay-based typing.

In the prospective study, participants were about 18 to 100 years old, resided in 20 to 30 geographic areas of the United States, and were enrolled through a virtual design. Cohort assignment in the prospective study relied on participant-reported clinical history from a screening survey and a study questionnaire. Recovered participants in ImmuneRACE Cohort 3 were defined by two consecutive negative NP/OP PCR tests, clearance by a healthcare professional, or resolution of symptoms. In the prospective study, whole blood, serum and a nasopharyngeal or oropharyngeal swab were collected from each participant by mobile phlebotomists. Additional blood draws and questionnaires over an approximately two-month period could optionally be provided by prospective study participants. Before DNA extraction, blood samples from the prospective study were shipped at room temperature or frozen. What the work shows at the level of the full study, not this receptor alone: The quantity of clinical and demographic metadata differed by source and by participant and was supplied without curation.

This TCR derives from a woman aged 30 to 39 who had recovered from COVID-19. The V gene is TRBV6-5 and the J gene is TRBJ2-7; TRBD1 fits 10 bases in the junction. The source material was PBMCs or T cells enriched from blood (not recorded which). The CDR3 reads as follows: CASSYGTGDSYEQYF. The nucleotide sequence is TGTGCCAGCAGTTATGGGACAGGGGACTCCTACGAGCAGTACTTC.